This T cell receptor (beta chain) appears in the sequencing data of a study of CD8 T cells in ankylosing spondylitis (TCRdb year 2017). About the investigation overall: The study set out to find disease-linked TCR variants by profiling T cell receptor beta repertoires in ankylosing spondylitis patients and healthy donors. In total, the full study cohort was made up of about 99 healthy donors and 25 to 30 ankylosing spondylitis patients. Peripheral blood samples were taken, and synovial fluid was additionally collected from ankylosing spondylitis patients. General study outcomes and caveats: According to the report, matched synovial fluid samples from ankylosing spondylitis patients were significantly enriched for the disease-linked clones. In peripheral blood, the disease-linked clones were found at relatively low frequencies and had a CD8+ phenotype. A TCR beta motif of several highly homologous amino acid variants appeared characteristic of blood from ankylosing spondylitis patients. Some TCR beta motif variants had previously been reported in synovial fluid and blood of reactive arthritis patients, which suggested common disease-initiation mechanisms.

The instrument given in TCRdb is Illumina HiSeq 2500. TCR beta libraries were prepared by quantitative 5'-RACE with molecular barcodes. In the authors' own workflow: A new computational method based on a probabilistic model of VDJ rearrangement was used to identify disease-linked TCR variants. In-frame beta chains were kept once TCRdb had trimmed the public reads at Q25 with fastp and called clones with MiXCR. Rows are unified per CDR3 protein, each entry keeping the most common DNA and genes. The V and J calls and clone size come from TCRdb's table, not from the authors' own analysis. The sample table records just under 550,000 distinct CDR3 sequences; about 12% of these occur just once. Nearly 7% of the sample lies in the top ten. Based on the germline V gene (reference sequence), the CDR1 and CDR2 sequences are DFQATT and SNEGSKA. The CDR3 sequence holds 13 residues, the cysteine and phenylalanine included. The DNA shown is the 39-base CDR3, in frame from base 1. Here V drops 5 bases and J drops 8 bases, and the junction holds 8 bases not matched to any gene.

A word on this clonotype: The clone's antigen remains unknown. Base qualities are missing; no much larger clone stands one base away.

This sequence originates from a male donor with ankylosing spondylitis. The sample comprised blood, either unsorted or a sorted T cell fraction (not recorded which). Recombination connected TRBV20-1 to TRBJ2-1, with TRBD2 matching 8 junction bases. The encoded CDR3 is CSAPRGGRDEQFF. The nucleotide sequence reads TGCAGTGCTCCCCGGGGGGGTAGGGATGAGCAGTTCTTC.